The sequence of this T cell receptor beta chain was determined in a study of T cells in Graves' hyperthyroidism and ophthalmopathy. General study points: The model anticipated ophthalmopathy a median about 6.5 months pre-onset.

Of note for this clonotype: Its antigen is not identified. This may come from a read error, since a much larger clone is one base off.

RNA transcripts were the template for amplifying TCR beta CDR3 regions. Carried out on the TCR CDR3, a first-round RT-PCR used the HTBI primer set. One entry per CDR3 protein results from TCRdb running MiXCR on the multiplex PCR reads. The sample lists 300,000 to 450,000 distinct CDR3 sequences; approximately 18% were seen once. The sequencing sample was made of blood. This TCR derives from a woman under 40 with Graves' hyperthyroidism that later progressed to Graves' ophthalmopathy.

The chain's CDR3 is CASSRRTQETHYF. The CDR3 bases are TGCGCCAGCAGCCGACGGACCCAAGAGACCCATTACTTC. The chain employs TRBV5-1 and TRBJ2-5; D unresolved. CDR3 length: 13 amino acids. Germline loops: CDR1 SGHRS, CDR2 YFSETQ.